This TCR beta chain was retrieved from a study of blood T cell repertoires in COVID-19. TCRdb keeps only in-frame clones here, not all; method: immunoSEQ multiplex PCR. The profile shows some 150,000 clones, approximately 86% of them singletons. This CDR3 comprises 18 residues. This sequence joins TRBV7-5 and TRBJ2-2; TRBD2, the table's D call, lacks a check against the DNA. TRBV7-5 is a recognized pseudogene. The material sequenced was peripheral blood. The sequence was collected from a man between 65 and 85 years old with acute or convalescent COVID-19. This chain's CDR3 is CARSSPGPTREVAGELFF. CDR3 DNA sequence: TGTGCCAGAAGCTCCCCCGGCCCTACTCGGGAAGTCGCCGGGGAGCTGTTTTTT.